Below are 3 T cell receptor beta chains sequenced from a single sample in a study of breast tumors, draining lymph nodes, adjacent tissues. In TCRdb, the multiplex PCR reads were re-called with MiXCR into one record per CDR3 protein. The sample has 290,000 or so distinct CDR3 sequences, over 25% seen once; the top ten hold 1.1%. Samples came from axillary lymph nodes draining the breast cancer. The sample taken for sequencing was axillary lymph node tissue. The receptor source for this set is a female donor with breast cancer. Some clones in this sample may be carry-over from other donors' samples.

This clonotype was observed once. The V call is TRBV4-3, the J call TRBJ2-7; no definite D call. Trimming removed 4 bases from V and 1 base from J, with 11 bases in between. CDR1 is LGHNA, CDR2 YSLEER, per germline. CDR3 size: 14 residues. This chain's CDR3 is CASSRDTSSYEQYF. In DNA form, the CDR3 reads TGCGCCAGCAGCCGAGATACTTCTTCCTACGAGCAGTACTTC.

This clonotype occurred many times. The rearrangement links TRBV15 to TRBJ1-5, with D unresolved. The CDR3 sequence is 15 residues long. CDR1 and CDR2 (germline): LNHNV, YYDKDF (reference sequence). Trimming cost V 0 bases and J 5 bases, with 11 bases left between them. CDR3 protein: CATSREEGTDQPQHF. The DNA of the CDR3 is TGTGCCACCAGCAGAGAAGAGGGTACCGATCAGCCCCAGCATTTT.

On this clonotype: A much larger clone differs by one base, so this may be a read error. This chain joins TRBV12-3 or TRBV12-4 and TRBJ1-4; the D gene is possibly TRBD1 (5 bases). The CDR3 covers 15 residues. The CDR3 coding sequence is TGTGCCAGCAGTTTCCTCGGGGGGTTTAATGAAAAACTGCTTTTT. Its translation is CASSFLGGFNEKLLF.